The sequence of this T cell receptor (beta chain) was determined in a study of shared T cell receptors in the human thymus. Repertoires were generated with immunoSEQ multiplex PCR, while TCRdb's copy carries only in-frame clones and drops some. The table has some 700,000 clones, approximately 87% seen once; the top ten hold about 0.01%. As concerns this clone: A read error may account for a junction end that differs from germline.

There are 12 residues in the CDR3. The germline CDR1 and CDR2 sequences are MNHNS and SASEGT. These sequences were also reported in another study, on human thymus T cells. From that second work: Corrective cardiac operations yielded the resected thymus tissue. Use of V and J genes seemed skewed within the thymic and blood repertoires. There were highly overlapping thymic repertoires among unrelated individuals, as related research reported.

What was sequenced was thymocytes. This clonotype originated in a boy under three years old with a congenital heart defect. This chain links TRBV6-1 with TRBJ2-7; a weak D match, TRBD1 (5 bases). The CDR3 DNA reads as TGTGCCAGCAGTGGACAGCCCTACAAGCAGTACTTC. Encoded protein: CASSGQPYKQYF.